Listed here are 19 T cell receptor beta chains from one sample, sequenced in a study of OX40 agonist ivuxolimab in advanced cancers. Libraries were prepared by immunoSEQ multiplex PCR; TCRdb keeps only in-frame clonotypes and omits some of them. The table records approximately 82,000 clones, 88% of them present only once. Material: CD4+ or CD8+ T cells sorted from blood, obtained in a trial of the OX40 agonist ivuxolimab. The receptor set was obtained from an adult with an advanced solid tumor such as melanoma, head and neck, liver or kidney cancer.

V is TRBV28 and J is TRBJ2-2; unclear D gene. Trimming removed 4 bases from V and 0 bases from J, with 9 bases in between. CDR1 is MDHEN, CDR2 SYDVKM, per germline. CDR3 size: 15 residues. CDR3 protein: CASSSEGANTGELFF. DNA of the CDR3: TGTGCCAGCAGTTCAGAAGGAGCGAACACCGGGGAGCTGTTTTTT.

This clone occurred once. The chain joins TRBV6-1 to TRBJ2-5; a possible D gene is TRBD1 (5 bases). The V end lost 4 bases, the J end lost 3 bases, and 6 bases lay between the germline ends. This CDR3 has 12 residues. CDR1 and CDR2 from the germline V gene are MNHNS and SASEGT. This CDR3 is CASSVTEETQYF. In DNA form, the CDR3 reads TGTGCCAGCAGTGTGACAGAAGAGACCCAGTACTTC.

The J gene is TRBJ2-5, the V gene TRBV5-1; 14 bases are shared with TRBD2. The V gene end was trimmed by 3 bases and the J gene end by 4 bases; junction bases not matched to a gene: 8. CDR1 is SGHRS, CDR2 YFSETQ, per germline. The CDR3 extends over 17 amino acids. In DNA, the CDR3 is TGCGCCAGCAGCTCCGGACTAGCGGGGGGATCGGGAGAGACCCAGTACTTC. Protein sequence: CASSSGLAGGSGETQYF.

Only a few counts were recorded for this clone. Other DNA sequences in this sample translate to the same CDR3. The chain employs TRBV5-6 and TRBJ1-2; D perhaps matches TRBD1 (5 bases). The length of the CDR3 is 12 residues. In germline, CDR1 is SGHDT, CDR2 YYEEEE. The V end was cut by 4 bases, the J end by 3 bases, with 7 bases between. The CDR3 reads CASSPGDYGYTF. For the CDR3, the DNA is TGTGCCAGCAGCCCGGGGGACTATGGCTACACCTTC.

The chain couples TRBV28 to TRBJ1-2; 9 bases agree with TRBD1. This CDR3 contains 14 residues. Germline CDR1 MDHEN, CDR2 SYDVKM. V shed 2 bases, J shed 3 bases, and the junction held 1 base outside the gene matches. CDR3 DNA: TGTGCCAGCAGTTTAACAGGGGGCGACTATGGCTACACCTTC. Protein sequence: CASSLTGGDYGYTF.

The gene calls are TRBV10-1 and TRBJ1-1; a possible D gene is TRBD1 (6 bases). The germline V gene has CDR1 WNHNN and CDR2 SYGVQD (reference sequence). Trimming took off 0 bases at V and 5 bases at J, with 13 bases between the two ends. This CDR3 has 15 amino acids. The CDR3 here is CASSESYREGTEAFF. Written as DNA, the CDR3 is TGCGCCAGCAGTGAGTCGTACAGGGAAGGTACTGAAGCTTTCTTT.

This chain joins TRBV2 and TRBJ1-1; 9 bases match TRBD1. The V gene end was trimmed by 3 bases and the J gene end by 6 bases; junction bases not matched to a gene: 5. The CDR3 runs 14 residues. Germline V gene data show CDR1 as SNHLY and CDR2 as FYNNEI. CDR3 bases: TGTGCCAGCAGTGAGGGGACAGGGACCCCTGAAGCTTTCTTT. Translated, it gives CASSEGTGTPEAFF.

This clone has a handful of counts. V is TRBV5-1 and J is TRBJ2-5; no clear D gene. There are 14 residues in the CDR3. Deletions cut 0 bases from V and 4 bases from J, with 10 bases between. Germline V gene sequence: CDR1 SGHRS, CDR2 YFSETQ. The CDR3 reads CASSLAQASETQYF. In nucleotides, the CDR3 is TGCGCCAGCAGCTTGGCCCAGGCCTCAGAGACCCAGTACTTC.

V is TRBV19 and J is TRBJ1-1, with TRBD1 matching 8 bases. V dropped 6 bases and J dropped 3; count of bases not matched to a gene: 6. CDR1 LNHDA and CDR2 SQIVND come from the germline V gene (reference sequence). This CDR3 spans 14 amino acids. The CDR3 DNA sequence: TGTGCCAGTAGAACGGGACAGGCACACACTGAAGCTTTCTTT. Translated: CASRTGQAHTEAFF.

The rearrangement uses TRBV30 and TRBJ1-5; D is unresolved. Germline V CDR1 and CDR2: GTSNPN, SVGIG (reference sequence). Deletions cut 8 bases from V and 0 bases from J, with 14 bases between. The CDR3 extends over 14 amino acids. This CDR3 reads CAQSTGDSNQPQHF. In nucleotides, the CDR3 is TGTGCCCAATCAACGGGCGATAGCAATCAGCCCCAGCATTTT.

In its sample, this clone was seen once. In DNA form, the CDR3 reads TGTGCCAGTAATAACAGGGTTAACGGGGAGCTGTTTTTT. Amino acid sequence: CASNNRVNGELFF. This sequence joins TRBV19 and TRBJ2-2; D is possibly TRBD1 (6 bases). CDR3 length: 13 amino acids. CDR1 LNHDA and CDR2 SQIVND come from the germline V gene (reference sequence). V lost 7 bases and J lost 7, with 13 bases in between.

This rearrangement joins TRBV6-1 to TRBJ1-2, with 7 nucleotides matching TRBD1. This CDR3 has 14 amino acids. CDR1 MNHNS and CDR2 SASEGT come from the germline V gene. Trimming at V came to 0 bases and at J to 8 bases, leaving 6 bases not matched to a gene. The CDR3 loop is CASSEAQGLGGYTF. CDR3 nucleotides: TGTGCCAGCAGTGAAGCACAGGGGTTGGGCGGCTACACCTTC.

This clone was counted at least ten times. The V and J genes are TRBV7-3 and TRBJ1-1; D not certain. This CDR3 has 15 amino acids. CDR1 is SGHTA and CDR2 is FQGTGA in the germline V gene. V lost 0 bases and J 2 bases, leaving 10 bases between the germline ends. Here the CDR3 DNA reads TGTGCCAGCAGCTTAACGTACAGCTCAAACACTGAAGCTTTCTTT. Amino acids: CASSLTYSSNTEAFF.

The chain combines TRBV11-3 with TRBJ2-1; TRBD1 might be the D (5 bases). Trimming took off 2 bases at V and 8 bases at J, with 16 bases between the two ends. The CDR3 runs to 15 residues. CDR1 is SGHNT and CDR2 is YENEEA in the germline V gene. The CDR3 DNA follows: TGTGCCAGCAGCTTATATGGGGCTATCGGCGATGAGCAGTTCTTC. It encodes CASSLYGAIGDEQFF.

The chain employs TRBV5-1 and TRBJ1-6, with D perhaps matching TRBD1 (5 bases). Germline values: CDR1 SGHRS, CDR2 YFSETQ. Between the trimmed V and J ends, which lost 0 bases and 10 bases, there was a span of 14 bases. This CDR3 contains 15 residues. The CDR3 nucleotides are TGCGCCAGCAGCTTGGAGGGGACCGTAGGATCACCCCTCCACTTT. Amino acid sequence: CASSLEGTVGSPLHF. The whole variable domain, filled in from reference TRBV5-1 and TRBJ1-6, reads KAGVTQTPRYLIKTRGQQVTLSCSPISGHRSVSWYQQTPGQGLQFLFEYFSETQRNKGNFPGRFSGRQFSNSRSEMNVSTLELGDSALYLCASSLEGTVGSPLHFGNGTRLTVT.

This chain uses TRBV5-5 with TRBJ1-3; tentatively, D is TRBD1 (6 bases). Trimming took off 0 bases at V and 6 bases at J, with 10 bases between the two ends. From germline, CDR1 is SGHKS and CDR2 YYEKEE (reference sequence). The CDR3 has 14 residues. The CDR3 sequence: CASSLAGVENTIYF. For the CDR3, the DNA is TGTGCCAGCAGCTTGGCAGGGGTGGAAAACACCATATATTTT.

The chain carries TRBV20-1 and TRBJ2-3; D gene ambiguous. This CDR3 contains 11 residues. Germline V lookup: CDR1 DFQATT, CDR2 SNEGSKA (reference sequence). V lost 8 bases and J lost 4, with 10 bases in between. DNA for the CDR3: TGCAGTACCGCTAAGGCAGATACGCAGTATTTT. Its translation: CSTAKADTQYF.

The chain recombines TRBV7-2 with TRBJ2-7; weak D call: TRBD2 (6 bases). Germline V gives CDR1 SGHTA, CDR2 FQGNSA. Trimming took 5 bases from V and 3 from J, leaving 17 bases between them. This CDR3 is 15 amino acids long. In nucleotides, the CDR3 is TGTGCCAGCAGCGAACCGGGACTGCGATACTACGAGCAGTACTTC. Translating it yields CASSEPGLRYYEQYF.

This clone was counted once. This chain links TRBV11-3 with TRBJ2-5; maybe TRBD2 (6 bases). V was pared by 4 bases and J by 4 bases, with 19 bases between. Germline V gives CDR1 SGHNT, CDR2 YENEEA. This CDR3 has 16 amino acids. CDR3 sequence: CASSSSQRRGRETQYF. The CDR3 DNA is TGTGCCAGCAGCTCCAGCCAGCGACGGGGGAGAGAGACCCAGTACTTC.